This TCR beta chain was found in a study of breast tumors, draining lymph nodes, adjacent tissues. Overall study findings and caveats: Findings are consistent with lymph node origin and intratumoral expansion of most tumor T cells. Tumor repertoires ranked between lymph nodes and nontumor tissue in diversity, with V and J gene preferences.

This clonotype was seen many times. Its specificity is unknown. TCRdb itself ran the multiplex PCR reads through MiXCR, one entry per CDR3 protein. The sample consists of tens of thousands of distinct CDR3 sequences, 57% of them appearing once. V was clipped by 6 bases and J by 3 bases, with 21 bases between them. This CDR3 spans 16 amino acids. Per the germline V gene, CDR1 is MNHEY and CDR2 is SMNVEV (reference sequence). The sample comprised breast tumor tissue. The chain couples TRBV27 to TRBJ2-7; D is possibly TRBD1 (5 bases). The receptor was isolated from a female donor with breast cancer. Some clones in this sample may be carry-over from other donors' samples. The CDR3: CASRDAPKTESYEQYF. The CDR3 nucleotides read TGTGCCAGCAGGGACGCGCCTAAGACAGAAAGCTACGAGCAGTACTTC.